These 7 T cell receptor beta chains were all obtained from the same sample, sequenced in a study of OX40 agonist ivuxolimab in advanced cancers. Profiling relied on immunoSEQ multiplex PCR, and the TCRdb table lists in-frame clones only, not all of them. The sample has 45,000 to 70,000 clones; around nine tenths are singletons. The sequences come from CD4+ or CD8+ T cells sorted from blood, collected in a trial of the OX40 agonist ivuxolimab. The source is an adult with an advanced solid tumor such as melanoma, head and neck, liver or kidney cancer.

CDR3 DNA: TGTGCCAGCAGTTACTCGAGACAGAGCAATCAGCCCCAGCATTTT. Encoded protein: CASSYSRQSNQPQHF. This sequence joins TRBV6-5 and TRBJ1-5; D might be TRBD1 (5 bases). The CDR3 sequence is 15 residues long. V lost 0 bases to trimming and J lost 1 base, with 7 bases between them. CDR1 and CDR2 from the germline V gene are MNHEY and SVGAGI.

This chain joins TRBV4-2 and TRBJ1-5; possibly TRBD1 for D (5 bases). The germline V and J ends were trimmed by 0 bases and 0 bases, with 18 bases remaining between them. The CDR3 sequence is 19 residues long. Per the germline V gene, CDR1 is LGHNA and CDR2 is YNFKEQ. The CDR3 sequence is CASSQDVALGTYSNQPQHF. The CDR3 DNA is TGTGCCAGCAGCCAAGATGTGGCCCTTGGGACTTATAGCAATCAGCCCCAGCATTTT.

The V and J genes are TRBV19 and TRBJ2-5; the D gene is possibly TRBD2 (6 bases). The V end lost 3 bases, the J end lost 5 bases, and 16 bases lay between the germline ends. CDR1 and CDR2 from the germline V gene are LNHDA and SQIVND (reference sequence). The CDR3 has 15 residues. CDR3 protein: CASSIGDAGRETQYF. The CDR3 DNA sequence: TGTGCCAGTAGTATTGGAGACGCGGGGCGGGAGACCCAGTACTTC.

CDR3 DNA: TGTGCCAGCTCACCTAGAGGGGGTTCCGGGGAGCTGTTTTTT. This codes for CASSPRGGSGELFF. V is TRBV18 and J is TRBJ2-2, with D perhaps matching TRBD1 (6 bases). V dropped 3 bases and J dropped 6 bases, with 11 bases sitting between them. The CDR3 spans 14 residues. Germline assignment: CDR1 KGHSH and CDR2 LQKENI.

The V gene is TRBV5-8, the J gene TRBJ2-3; TRBD1 is a possible D gene (5 bases). CDR3 length: 15 residues. The V end lost 3 bases, the J end lost 1 base, and 12 bases lay between the germline ends. The germline V gene has CDR1 SGHTS and CDR2 YDEGEE. CDR3 sequence: CASSWGQGGTDTQYF. DNA for the CDR3: TGTGCCAGCAGCTGGGGCCAGGGTGGCACAGATACGCAGTATTTT. The variable domain in full, completed from reference TRBV5-8 and TRBJ2-3, reads EAGVTQSPTHLIKTRGQQATLRCSPISGHTSVYWYQQALGLGLQFLLWYDEGEERNRGNFPPRFSGRQFPNYSSELNVNALELEDSALYLCASSWGQGGTDTQYFGPGTRLTVL.

The rearrangement links TRBV2 to TRBJ2-2, with D tentatively TRBD2 (5 bases). Germline-derived CDR1 and CDR2 are SNHLY and FYNNEI. This CDR3 contains 14 residues. The V end was cut by 7 bases, the J end by 4 bases, with 13 bases between. CDR3 sequence reads: CASTYGDRTGELFF. DNA for the CDR3: TGTGCCAGCACTTACGGGGATCGCACCGGGGAGCTGTTTTTT.

V and J are TRBV5-1 and TRBJ2-3, with 12 nucleotides matching TRBD2. Trimming took 2 bases from V and 3 from J; bases not matched to a gene: 10. The CDR3 covers 18 residues. Germline-derived CDR1 and CDR2 are SGHRS and YFSETQ. The CDR3 region is CASSLYTPGLAGTDTQYF. The CDR3 coding sequence is TGCGCCAGCAGCTTATACACCCCCGGACTAGCGGGGACAGATACGCAGTATTTT.